Listed here are 21 T cell receptor beta chains from one sample, sequenced in a study of T cell responses to AZD1222 COVID-19 vaccine. Profiling relied on immunoSEQ multiplex PCR, and the TCRdb table lists in-frame clones only, not all of them. The sample has approximately 180,000 clones; 85% to 90% are singletons. The sample consisted of peripheral blood, taken 28 days after the second AZD1222 dose. These receptors all come from an adult who received the AZD1222 COVID-19 vaccine.

The chain recombines TRBV6-4 with TRBJ1-2; D gene unclear. The ends were cut back, 6 bases at V and 0 bases at J, with 20 bases in the middle. Germline loops: CDR1 MRHNA, CDR2 SNTAGT. This CDR3 contains 17 residues. The CDR3 protein is CASRTPEDGAPNYGYTF. CDR3 nucleotides: TGTGCCAGCAGAACCCCGGAGGACGGAGCTCCTAACTATGGCTACACCTTC.

This clone has a single count. The chain employs TRBV7-3 and TRBJ1-5; no clear D gene. V dropped 4 bases and J dropped 3 bases, with 7 bases sitting between them. Germline V lookup: CDR1 SGHTA, CDR2 FQGTGA. This CDR3 region has 13 residues. In DNA, the CDR3 is TGTGCCAGCAGCTCGGGTCTCAATCAGCCCCAGCATTTT. This sequence encodes CASSSGLNQPQHF.

In this sample, this clone turned up once. Here the CDR3 DNA reads TGTGCCAGCAGTTGGGACAGATTCTCTGGGGCCAACGTCCTGACTTTC. Its translation: CASSWDRFSGANVLTF. This sequence joins TRBV6-6 and TRBJ2-6; TRBD1 matches 7 bases. Per germline, CDR1 MNHNY and CDR2 SVGAGI (reference sequence). This CDR3 comprises 16 residues. V shed 4 bases, J shed 0 bases, and the junction held 3 bases outside the gene matches.

The CDR3 nucleotides are TGCGCCAGCAGCTTGGGGGACGGGACAGGTGAGCAGTACTTC. This sequence encodes CASSLGDGTGEQYF. V and J are TRBV5-1 and TRBJ2-7, with TRBD1 identical over 8 bases. This CDR3 region has 14 residues. Trimming cost V 0 bases and J 7 bases; bases outside gene matches: 6. The germline V gene has CDR1 SGHRS and CDR2 YFSETQ.

This chain joins TRBV20-1 and TRBJ2-7; no definite D call. The CDR3 runs 11 residues. Germline CDR1 is DFQATT and CDR2 is SNEGSKA (reference sequence). V dropped 3 bases and J dropped 2 bases, with 5 bases sitting between them. The CDR3 sequence: CSARGPYEQYF. CDR3 DNA sequence: TGCAGTGCTAGGGGCCCCTACGAGCAGTACTTC.

The V call is TRBV27, the J call TRBJ1-2, with D unclear. The CDR3 covers 14 residues. Germline V gene sequence: CDR1 MNHEY, CDR2 SMNVEV (reference sequence). The V gene lost 8 bases and the J gene lost 8 bases, with 21 bases spanning the gap. For the CDR3, the DNA is TGTGCCAGCCGACCAAACACGCCGTCAACCGGCTACACCTTC. It codes for CASRPNTPSTGYTF.

The V call is TRBV4-3, the J call TRBJ1-2; the match to TRBD1 covers 8 bases. J gave up 8 bases and V 3 bases, and 8 bases lay outside the gene matches. There are 14 residues in the CDR3. Germline V lookup: CDR1 LGHNA, CDR2 YSLEER. The CDR3 DNA reads as TGCGCCAGCAGCCATTCCCAGGGGGCCGAGGGCTACACCTTC. As protein: CASSHSQGAEGYTF.

The V and J genes are TRBV7-8 and TRBJ2-7; D perhaps matches TRBD2 (6 bases). Germline V gene data show CDR1 as SGHVS and CDR2 as FQNEAQ. V lost 5 bases and J lost 3, with 17 bases in between. This CDR3 region has 15 residues. The CDR3 bases are TGTGCCAGCAGCACAGCCGGGACTTACATCTACGAGCAGTACTTC. Translated: CASSTAGTYIYEQYF.

The chain recombines TRBV7-8 with TRBJ2-7; 9 nucleotides agree with TRBD1. The CDR3 contains 18 residues. Germline CDR1 is SGHVS and CDR2 is FQNEAQ. Trimming at V came to 5 bases and at J to 4 bases, leaving 18 bases not matched to a gene. CDR3 residues: CASSHRRAGTGIIYEQYF. The CDR3 region has the DNA TGTGCCAGCAGCCACAGAAGGGCCGGGACAGGGATTATATACGAGCAGTACTTC.

V gene TRBV18 combines with J gene TRBJ2-1, with 9 bases fitting TRBD1. The V and J ends lost 3 bases and 6 bases, in that order; junction bases with no gene match: 9. CDR1 is KGHSH, CDR2 LQKENI, per germline. CDR3 length: 16 amino acids. Written as DNA, the CDR3 is TGTGCCAGCTCACCTACTTTAGGACAGGGGACCAATGAGCAGTTCTTC. It encodes CASSPTLGQGTNEQFF.

The chain carries TRBV7-2 and TRBJ2-1, with 10 bases that match TRBD2. This CDR3 has 16 residues. CDR1 SGHTA and CDR2 FQGNSA come from the germline V gene. Unmatched junction bases numbered 3, after V lost 1 base and J lost 3 bases. Here the CDR3 DNA reads TGTGCCAGCAGCTTAGAAGCGGGAGGGGGCTACAATGAGCAGTTCTTC. Translating gives CASSLEAGGGYNEQFF.

In its sample, this clone was seen a few times. V is TRBV19 and J is TRBJ2-6; weak D call: TRBD1 (6 bases). Trimming stripped 6 bases from V and 0 bases from J, with 18 bases between. Germline CDR1 LNHDA, CDR2 SQIVND (reference sequence). The CDR3 has 18 residues. DNA of the CDR3: TGTGCCAGTAGCACCCCGACAGGCTGGGGCTCTGGGGCCAACGTCCTGACTTTC. Translation gives CASSTPTGWGSGANVLTF.

The rearrangement uses TRBV7-2 and TRBJ1-2, with TRBD1 matching over 7 bases. The CDR3 totals 16 residues. Germline V gene data show CDR1 as SGHTA and CDR2 as FQGNSA. The ends lost 1 base at V and 7 bases at J; junction bases unmatched: 12. This CDR3 reads CASSLGRGTVTSGYTF. Written as DNA, the CDR3 is TGTGCCAGCAGCTTAGGGAGGGGGACAGTGACCTCTGGCTACACCTTC.

The chain recombines TRBV25-1 with TRBJ2-7; 8 bases match TRBD2. CDR3 size: 14 residues. V lost 3 bases, J lost 4 bases, and 5 bases stayed unmatched. Germline CDR1 and CDR2: MGHDK and SYGVNS. The DNA of the CDR3 is TGTGCCAGCAGTGACGCGGGGGGTGCGTACGAGCAGTACTTC. This encodes CASSDAGGAYEQYF.

This rearrangement joins TRBV6-1 to TRBJ1-1; unclear D gene. V gave up 3 bases and J gave up 5 bases, with 13 bases separating them. CDR3 length: 14 residues. Germline V lookup: CDR1 MNHNS, CDR2 SASEGT. The CDR3 DNA is TGTGCCAGCAGTGAGATGCAAAGCGGGACTGAAGCTTTCTTT. Encoded protein: CASSEMQSGTEAFF.

CDR3 sequence: CASRGSNTGELFF. The DNA for the CDR3 is TGTGCCAGTCGCGGGAGTAACACCGGGGAGCTGTTTTTT. The chain employs TRBV28 and TRBJ2-2; TRBD2 matches at 7 bases. The junction had 3 bases not matched to a gene; V was cut back by 9 bases and J by 2 bases. The germline CDR1 and CDR2 sequences are MDHEN and SYDVKM. There are 13 residues in the CDR3.

The chain employs TRBV18 and TRBJ1-5, with TRBD1 identical over 8 bases. V lost 6 bases and J lost 3; bases outside the gene matches: 13. Looked up from germline, CDR1 is KGHSH and CDR2 is LQKENI. The CDR3 spans 17 residues. The CDR3 region is CASSPTGDRSNNQPQHF. DNA for the CDR3: TGTGCCAGCTCCCCAACCGGGGACAGGTCAAACAATCAGCCCCAGCATTTT.

The chain's CDR3 is CASSPAGTSLTYEQYF. The DNA of the CDR3 is TGTGCCAGCTCACCGGCCGGGACTAGTCTTACCTACGAGCAGTACTTC. V usage is TRBV18 and J usage is TRBJ2-7, with 8 bases aligning to TRBD2. This CDR3 region has 16 residues. In germline, CDR1 is KGHSH, CDR2 LQKENI. Unmatched junction bases numbered 9, after V lost 3 bases and J lost 2 bases. The full variable domain, with the rest looked up from reference TRBV18 and TRBJ2-7, is NAGVMQNPRHLVRRRGQEARLRCSPMKGHSHVYWYRQLPEEGLKFMVYLQKENIIDESGMPKERFSAEFPKEGPSILRIQQVVRGDSAAYFCASSPAGTSLTYEQYFGPGTRLTVT.

This clone was seen just once. V usage is TRBV11-2 and J usage is TRBJ2-7; D is unresolved. This CDR3 is built from 12 residues. From germline, CDR1 is SGHAT and CDR2 FQNNGV. V was shortened by 5 bases and J by 4 bases, with 9 bases between the two germline ends. In nucleotides, the CDR3 is TGTGCCAGCAGCGCTGGTGGATACGAGCAGTACTTC. Translation: CASSAGGYEQYF.

The gene calls are TRBV5-1 and TRBJ1-2; D possibly corresponds to TRBD1 (5 bases). The ends were cut back, 1 base at V and 8 bases at J, with 9 bases in the middle. Looked up from germline, CDR1 is SGHRS and CDR2 is YFSETQ. The CDR3 loop spans 12 amino acids. The CDR3 DNA reads as TGCGCCAGCAGCTTGCTGGGGCGAGGCTACACCTTC. Translated, it gives CASSLLGRGYTF.

V usage is TRBV3-1 (or the pseudogene TRBV3-2) and J usage is TRBJ1-1, with D maybe TRBD1 (5 bases). The CDR3 contains 13 residues. Trimming took off 7 bases at V and 6 bases at J, with 15 bases between the two ends. Germline V gene sequence: CDR1 LGHDT, CDR2 YNNKEL (reference sequence). The CDR3 loop reads CASISPGGAEAFF. CDR3 nucleotide sequence: TGTGCCAGCATCTCCCCGGGGGGGGCTGAAGCTTTCTTT.